This record concerns one T cell receptor (beta chain) sequence. The antigen remains unidentified. The entry originates in a study of siplizumab effects on memory and regulatory T cells. Overall study findings and caveats: Only a minor fraction of alloreactive clones mapped to unstimulated subsets. The study found that mappable alloreactive CD4+ clones averaged around 68% Treg-derived with siplizumab and over 25% in controls. It seemed that naive T cells were more diverse than memory cells and were major contributors to the alloresponse.

Clones were sequenced by immunoSEQ multiplex PCR, and TCRdb holds only the in-frame ones, with some missing. The sample includes 60,000 to 70,000 clones, around 90% of them seen just once. Germline V gives CDR1 SQVTM, CDR2 ANQGSEA. With 4 bases removed from V and 2 bases from J, the gap between germline ends came to 6 bases. CDR3 length equals 12 residues. This clonotype was sampled from a human donor in good health. The rearrangement uses TRBV29-1 and TRBJ1-5; D is ambiguous. The specimen sequenced was Tregs sorted from blood. The CDR3 DNA reads as TGCAGCGTTGTCAGTGGCAATCAGCCCCAGCATTTT. Its protein product is CSVVSGNQPQHF.